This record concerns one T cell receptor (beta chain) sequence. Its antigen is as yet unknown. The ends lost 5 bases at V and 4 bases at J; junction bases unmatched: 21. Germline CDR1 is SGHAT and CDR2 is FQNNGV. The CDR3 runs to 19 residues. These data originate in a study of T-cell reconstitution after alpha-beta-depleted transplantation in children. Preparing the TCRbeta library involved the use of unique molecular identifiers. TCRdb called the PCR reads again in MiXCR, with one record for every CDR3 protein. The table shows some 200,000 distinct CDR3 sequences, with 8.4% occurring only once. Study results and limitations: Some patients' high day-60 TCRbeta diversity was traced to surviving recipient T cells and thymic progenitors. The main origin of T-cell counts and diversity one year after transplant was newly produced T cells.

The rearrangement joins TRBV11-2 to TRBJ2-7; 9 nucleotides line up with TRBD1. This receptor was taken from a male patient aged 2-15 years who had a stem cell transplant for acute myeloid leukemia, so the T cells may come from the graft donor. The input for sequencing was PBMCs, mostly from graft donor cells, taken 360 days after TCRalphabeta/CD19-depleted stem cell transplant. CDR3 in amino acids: CASSHPRTGATKDKYEQYF. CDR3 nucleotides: TGTGCCAGCAGCCACCCACGGACAGGGGCGACGAAAGATAAGTACGAGCAGTACTTC.